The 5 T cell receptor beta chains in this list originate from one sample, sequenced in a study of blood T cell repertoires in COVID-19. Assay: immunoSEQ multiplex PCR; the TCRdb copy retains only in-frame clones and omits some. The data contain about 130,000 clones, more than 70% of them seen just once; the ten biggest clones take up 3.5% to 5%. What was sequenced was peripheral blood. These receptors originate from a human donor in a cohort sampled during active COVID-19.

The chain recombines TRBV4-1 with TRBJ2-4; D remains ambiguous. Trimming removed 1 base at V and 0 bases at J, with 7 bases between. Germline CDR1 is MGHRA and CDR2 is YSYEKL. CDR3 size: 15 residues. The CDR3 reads CASSQAHLAKNIQYF. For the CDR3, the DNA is TGCGCCAGCAGCCAAGCACATTTAGCCAAAAACATTCAGTACTTC.

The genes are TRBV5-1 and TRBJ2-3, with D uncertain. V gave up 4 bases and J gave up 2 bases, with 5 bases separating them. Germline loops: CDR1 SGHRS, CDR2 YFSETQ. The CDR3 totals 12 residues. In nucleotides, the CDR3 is TGCGCCAGCAGCCAGGCCACAGATACGCAGTATTTT. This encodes CASSQATDTQYF.

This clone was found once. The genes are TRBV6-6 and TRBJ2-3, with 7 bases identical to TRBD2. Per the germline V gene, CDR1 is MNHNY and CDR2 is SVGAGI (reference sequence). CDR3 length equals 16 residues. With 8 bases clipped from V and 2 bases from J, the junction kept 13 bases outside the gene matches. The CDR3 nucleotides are TGTGCCAGCTATTGGTTCGGGACTACTAACACAGATACGCAGTATTTT. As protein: CASYWFGTTNTDTQYF.

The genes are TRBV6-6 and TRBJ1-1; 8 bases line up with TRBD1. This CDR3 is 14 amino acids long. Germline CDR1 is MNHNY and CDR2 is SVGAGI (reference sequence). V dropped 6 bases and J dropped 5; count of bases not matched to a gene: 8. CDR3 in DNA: TGTGCCAGCAGAACAGGGGGTTCCAGAACTGAAGCTTTCTTT. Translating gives CASRTGGSRTEAFF.

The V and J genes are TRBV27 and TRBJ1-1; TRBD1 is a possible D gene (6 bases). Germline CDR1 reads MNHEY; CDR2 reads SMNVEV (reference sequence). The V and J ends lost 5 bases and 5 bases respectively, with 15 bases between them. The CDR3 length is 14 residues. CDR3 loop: CASSQRLGATEAFF. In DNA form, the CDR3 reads TGTGCCAGCAGTCAACGCTTGGGGGCAACTGAAGCTTTCTTT.